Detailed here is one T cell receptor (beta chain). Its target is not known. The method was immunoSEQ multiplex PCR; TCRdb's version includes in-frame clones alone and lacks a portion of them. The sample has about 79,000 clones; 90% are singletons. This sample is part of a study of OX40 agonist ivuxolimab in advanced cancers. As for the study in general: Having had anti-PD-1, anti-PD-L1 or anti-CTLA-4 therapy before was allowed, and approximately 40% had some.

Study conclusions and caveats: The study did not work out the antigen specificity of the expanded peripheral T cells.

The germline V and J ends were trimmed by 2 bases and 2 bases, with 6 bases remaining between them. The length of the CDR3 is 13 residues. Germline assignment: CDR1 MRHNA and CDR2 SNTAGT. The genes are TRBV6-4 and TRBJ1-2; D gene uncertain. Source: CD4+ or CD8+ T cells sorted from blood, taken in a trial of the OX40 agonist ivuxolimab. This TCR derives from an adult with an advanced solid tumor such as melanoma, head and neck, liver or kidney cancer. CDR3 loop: CASSDRRNYGYTF. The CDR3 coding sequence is TGTGCCAGCAGTGACCGACGGAACTATGGCTACACCTTC.